The TCR beta chain described here comes from a study of cytotoxic CD8 clonotypes in ibrutinib-treated CLL. Broader study findings: Under therapy, public clonotypes either contracted or stayed stable, and they were uncommon. While tracking circulating CD8+ T-cell counts, baseline clonality exceeded that of age-matched healthy donors.

Using immunoSEQ multiplex PCR, the repertoire was profiled, and TCRdb retains in-frame clones only, with some absent. The table records about 160,000 clones, roughly 86% of them present only once. CDR3 size: 15 residues. Trimming stripped 7 bases from V and 1 base from J, with 16 bases between. The germline V gene encodes CDR1 MDHEN and CDR2 SYDVKM. As concerns this clone: Its target is unknown.

The TCR originated in a human donor with chronic lymphocytic leukemia. Sample: PBMCs, taken after 12 months of ibrutinib treatment. The gene calls are TRBV28 and TRBJ1-1, with D tentatively TRBD1 (6 bases). DNA for the CDR3: TGTGCCAGCACTCCGGCGGGGGCCGGGAACACTGAAGCTTTCTTT. Translating gives CASTPAGAGNTEAFF. The full variable domain, rest sourced from reference TRBV28 and TRBJ1-1, is DVKVTQSSRYLVKRTGEKVFLECVQDMDHENMFWYRQDPGLGLRLIYFSYDVKMKEKGDIPEGYSVSREKKERFSLILESASTNQTSMYLCASTPAGAGNTEAFFGQGTRLTVV.